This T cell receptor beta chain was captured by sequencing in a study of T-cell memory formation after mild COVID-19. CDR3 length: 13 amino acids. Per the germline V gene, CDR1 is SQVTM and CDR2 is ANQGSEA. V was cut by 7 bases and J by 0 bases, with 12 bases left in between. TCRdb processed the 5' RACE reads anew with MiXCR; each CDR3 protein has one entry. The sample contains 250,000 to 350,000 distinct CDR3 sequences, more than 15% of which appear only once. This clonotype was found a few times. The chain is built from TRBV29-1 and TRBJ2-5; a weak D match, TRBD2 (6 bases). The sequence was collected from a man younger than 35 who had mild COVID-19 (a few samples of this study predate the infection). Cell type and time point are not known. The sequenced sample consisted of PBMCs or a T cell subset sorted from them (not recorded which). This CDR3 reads CSAGGMYQETQYF. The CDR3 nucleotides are TGCAGCGCTGGAGGGATGTACCAAGAGACCCAGTACTTC.